These 27 T cell receptor beta chains share one sample of origin, sequenced in a study of blood T cells in healthy people across ages. A second about 7 to 12 cycle PCR used barcoded and J-beta primers. TCRdb ran MiXCR on the 5' RACE reads and lists one entry per CDR3 protein. The sample consists of about 1.5 million distinct CDR3 sequences, about 45% of them appearing once. The sample comprised blood. All receptors derive from a woman between 18 and 29 years old in good health.

In its sample, this clonotype was seen a few times. The chain recombines TRBV29-1 with TRBJ2-3; no clear D. CDR1 is SQVTM and CDR2 is ANQGSEA in the germline V gene. CDR3 length equals 10 residues. V lost 6 bases, J lost 6 bases, and 7 bases lay in between. The CDR3 DNA reads as TGCAGCGTCACCCCCGATACGCAGTATTTT. Protein: CSVTPDTQYF.

The chain joins TRBV7-9 to TRBJ2-3, with TRBD2 identical over 13 bases. V was pared by 4 bases and J by 1 base, with 8 bases of the junction left unmatched. This CDR3 comprises 18 residues. Germline CDR1 reads SEHNR; CDR2 reads FQNEAQ (reference sequence). The CDR3 loop reads CASSYGTSGTIRTDTQYF. CDR3 sequence (DNA): TGTGCCAGCAGCTACGGGACTAGCGGGACTATACGCACAGATACGCAGTATTTT.

The V call is TRBV28, the J call TRBJ1-1; D perhaps matches TRBD1 (5 bases). Trimming shortened V by 5 bases and J by 3 bases, and 16 bases separated the two germline ends. The CDR3 extends over 15 amino acids. Germline lookup yields CDR1 MDHEN and CDR2 SYDVKM. Written as DNA, the CDR3 is TGTGCCAGCAGTACAAGGGGCCATTGGGACACTGAAGCTTTCTTT. Translating it yields CASSTRGHWDTEAFF.

The V gene is TRBV18, the J gene TRBJ2-7; D is possibly TRBD1 (5 bases). V was pared by 6 bases and J by 6 bases, with 15 bases between. The CDR3 totals 13 residues. CDR1 is KGHSH, CDR2 LQKENI, per germline. The CDR3 coding sequence is TGTGCCAGCTCCCAGGGCACCAAGTCCGAGCAGTACTTC. It encodes CASSQGTKSEQYF.

The chain carries TRBV6-2 or TRBV6-3 and TRBJ2-1; weak D call: TRBD2 (5 bases). V gave up 7 bases and J gave up 3 bases, with 10 bases separating them. Germline assignment: CDR1 MNHEY and CDR2 SVGEGT. CDR3 length equals 13 residues. CDR3 in amino acids: CASKFRDYNEQFF. The CDR3 DNA reads TGTGCCAGCAAATTCCGGGACTACAATGAGCAGTTCTTC.

The chain combines TRBV7-2 with TRBJ2-1; either TRBD1 or TRBD2 may fit D (5 bases each). The CDR3 length is 18 residues. Germline CDR1 is SGHTA and CDR2 is FQGNSA. Trimming took 5 bases from V and 4 from J, leaving 24 bases between them. CDR3 sequence reads: CASSTRDEGPPVYNEQFF. The DNA for the CDR3 is TGTGCCAGCAGCACCCGGGACGAGGGCCCCCCGGTTTACAATGAGCAGTTCTTC.

This rearrangement joins TRBV7-2 to TRBJ2-1, with a tentative D call TRBD1 (5 bases). CDR1 is SGHTA, CDR2 FQGNSA, per germline. Between the trimmed V and J ends, which lost 1 base and 6 bases, there was a span of 13 bases. There are 15 residues in the CDR3. CDR3: CASSLDSAGINEQFF. The DNA for the CDR3 is TGTGCCAGCAGCTTAGATTCAGCAGGGATCAATGAGCAGTTCTTC.

This chain uses TRBV21-1 with TRBJ2-3; the table names TRBD1, a call not compared with the DNA. TRBV21-1 is listed as a pseudogene. This CDR3 is 13 amino acids long. The CDR3 DNA sequence: TGTGCCGGGGGAAAGACTGCCCCAGATACGCAGTATTTT. Amino acids: CAGGKTAPDTQYF.

This clonotype was counted a few times. V and J are TRBV5-5 and TRBJ2-5; maybe TRBD2 (6 bases). Germline CDR1 and CDR2: SGHKS and YYEKEE (reference sequence). Trimming shortened V by 0 bases and J by 2 bases, and 17 bases separated the two germline ends. The CDR3 is made up of 17 amino acids. The CDR3 DNA sequence: TGTGCCAGCAGCTTGGATAGCGGAGAGGTCCTACAAGAGACCCAGTACTTC. It encodes CASSLDSGEVLQETQYF.

This clonotype has a count of ten or more. The V call is TRBV7-2, the J call TRBJ2-1, with a tentative D call TRBD2 (5 bases). There are 13 residues in the CDR3. The V and J ends lost 3 bases and 4 bases respectively, with 7 bases between them. Germline V lookup: CDR1 SGHTA, CDR2 FQGNSA. CDR3 in amino acids: CASSFGVYNEQFF. The CDR3 DNA reads TGTGCCAGCAGCTTCGGGGTTTACAATGAGCAGTTCTTC.

The V and J genes are TRBV19 and TRBJ2-3, with D unresolved. Looked up from germline, CDR1 is LNHDA and CDR2 is SQIVND (reference sequence). This CDR3 is 13 amino acids long. V was clipped by 7 bases and J by 0 bases, with 8 bases between them. In DNA, the CDR3 is TGTGCCAGTACCACTCACAGCACAGATACGCAGTATTTT. Protein: CASTTHSTDTQYF.

This rearrangement joins TRBV27 to TRBJ2-5, with D unresolved. The J call is in doubt because the DNA end fits TRBJ2-7 better. This CDR3 contains 13 residues. CDR1 and CDR2 (germline): MNHEY, SMNVEV (reference sequence). The CDR3 spells CASSPSYYYEQYF. DNA of the CDR3: TGTGCCAGCAGTCCCTCCTACTACTACGAGCAGTACTTC.

A single count supports this clonotype. This sequence joins TRBV6-6 and TRBJ1-2; D perhaps matches TRBD1 (5 bases). The germline V and J ends were trimmed by 6 bases and 0 bases, with 20 bases remaining between them. Germline assignment: CDR1 MNHNY and CDR2 SVGAGI (reference sequence). The CDR3 is 17 residues long. This CDR3 reads CASRRPDSHLANYGYTF. CDR3 nucleotide sequence: TGTGCCAGCAGAAGACCAGACAGTCACCTAGCTAACTATGGCTACACCTTC.

CDR3 protein: CASSETPHGGLSYNEQYF. The CDR3 DNA is TGTGCCAGCAGCGAAACCCCTCACGGAGGGCTCTCATACAATGAGCAGTACTTC. This chain joins TRBV9 and TRBJ2-7, with D perhaps matching TRBD2 (6 bases). CDR3 length: 18 residues. The V end was cut by 3 bases, the J end by 7 bases, with 29 bases between. Germline V gene sequence: CDR1 SGDLS, CDR2 YYNGEE.

This chain links TRBV7-9 with TRBJ2-3, with TRBD2 identical over 7 bases. V lost 11 bases to trimming and J lost 4 bases; unmatched junction nucleotides: 12. CDR3 size: 14 residues. Germline V CDR1 and CDR2: SEHNR, FQNEAQ (reference sequence). The CDR3 region is CASRRERGADTQYF. For the CDR3, the DNA is TGTGCCTCGCGGCGGGAGAGGGGAGCAGATACGCAGTATTTT.

This clonotype was picked up a small number of times. The chain has TRBV10-3 and TRBJ2-7, with D possibly being TRBD1 (6 bases). The germline CDR1 and CDR2 sequences are ENHRY and SYGVKD. V lost 6 bases, J lost 0 bases, and 6 bases lay in between. The CDR3 loop spans 12 amino acids. This CDR3 reads CAIRDSSYEQYF. DNA for the CDR3: TGTGCCATCAGGGACAGCTCCTACGAGCAGTACTTC.

This sequence joins TRBV7-9 and TRBJ2-4; D remains unclear. The DNA end is more similar to TRBJ2-7, so the J call may be wrong. Germline assignment: CDR1 SEHNR and CDR2 FQNEAQ (reference sequence). The CDR3 length is 12 residues. The CDR3 spells CASSLARTEQYF. In nucleotides, the CDR3 is TGTGCCAGCAGCTTAGCGAGGACCGAGCAGTACTTC.

This chain links TRBV12-3 or TRBV12-4 with TRBJ1-2; D unclear. CDR3 length: 13 amino acids. V dropped 3 bases and J dropped 3 bases, with 8 bases sitting between them. The CDR3 sequence is CASSFDRYYGYTF. The DNA for the CDR3 is TGTGCCAGCAGTTTCGACCGGTACTATGGCTACACCTTC.

The chain has TRBV6-2 or TRBV6-3 and TRBJ2-7, with D possibly matching TRBD2 (6 bases). There are 14 residues in the CDR3. Germline loops: CDR1 MNHEY, CDR2 SVGEGT. Between the trimmed V and J ends, which lost 2 bases and 3 bases, there was a span of 11 bases. CDR3 nucleotides: TGTGCCAGCAGTTACGGCCGGAGGGGCTACGAGCAGTACTTC. This encodes CASSYGRRGYEQYF.

The V and J genes are TRBV12-5 and TRBJ2-5, with D unclear. With the DNA end fitting TRBJ2-7 better, the J assignment may be wrong. Germline CDR1 reads LGHNT; CDR2 reads FRNRAP. This CDR3 comprises 12 residues. CDR3 loop: CASVGLTYEQYF. The CDR3 nucleotides read TGTGCTAGTGTCGGTCTGACCTACGAGCAGTACTTC.

The rearrangement joins TRBV21-1 to TRBJ2-7; no check of the table's D call, TRBD1, against the DNA was made. TRBV21-1 is shown as a pseudogene. The CDR3 runs 19 residues. The CDR3 loop reads CASSKVPFTDREASYEQYF. The CDR3 DNA is TGTGCCAGCAGCAAGGTCCCCTTCACGGACAGGGAAGCCTCCTACGAGCAGTACTTC.

This clonotype has ten or more counts. V usage is TRBV12-3 or TRBV12-4 and J usage is TRBJ2-3; possible D gene TRBD2, 5 bases. The CDR3 is 13 amino acids. The ends were cut back, 7 bases at V and 6 bases at J, with 14 bases in the middle. The CDR3 DNA follows: TGTGCCAGCAACAGTGGGAGTGCTGATACGCAGTATTTT. Encoded protein: CASNSGSADTQYF.

With regard to this clonotype: A much more abundant neighbour one base away suggests this may be a read error. The rearrangement links TRBV4-2 to TRBJ2-7; D gene uncertain. This CDR3 is built from 12 residues. V was cut by 2 bases and J by 0 bases, with 2 bases left in between. Germline-derived CDR1 and CDR2 are LGHNA and YNFKEQ. This chain's CDR3 is CASSQFSYEQYF. CDR3 in DNA: TGTGCCAGCAGCCAATTCTCCTACGAGCAGTACTTC.

This clonotype turned up a few times. The chain couples TRBV3-1 to TRBJ2-2; no clear D gene. In germline, CDR1 is LGHDT, CDR2 YNNKEL (reference sequence). V gave up 5 bases and J gave up 1 base, with 8 bases separating them. The CDR3 runs 14 residues. Written as DNA, the CDR3 is TGTGCCAGCAGCGGGGATAGGAACACCGGGGAGCTGTTTTTT. It specifies CASSGDRNTGELFF.

V is TRBV29-1 and J is TRBJ1-5; 10 nucleotides line up with TRBD1. Germline V gene data show CDR1 as SQVTM and CDR2 as ANQGSEA. This CDR3 spans 14 amino acids. V lost 6 bases, J lost 9 bases, and 11 bases stayed unmatched. CDR3 residues: CSVYTGTGVGPQHF. The CDR3 DNA reads TGCAGCGTCTATACCGGGACAGGGGTAGGGCCCCAGCATTTT. Based on the CDR3 plus reference TRBV29-1 and TRBJ1-5, the full variable domain is SAVISQKPSRDICQRGTSLTIQCQVDSQVTMMFWYRQQPGQSLTLIATANQGSEATYESGFVIDKFPISRPNLTFSTLTVSNMSPEDSSIYLCSVYTGTGVGPQHFGDGTRLSIL.

The chain couples TRBV9 to TRBJ1-1; D is perhaps TRBD1 (5 bases). Between the trimmed V and J ends, which lost 0 bases and 11 bases, there was a span of 17 bases. CDR1 is SGDLS, CDR2 YYNGEE, per germline. The CDR3 covers 14 residues. CDR3: CASSVGGTPDGAFF. CDR3 bases: TGTGCCAGCAGCGTAGGGGGGACGCCAGATGGGGCTTTCTTT.

This chain links TRBV4-1 with TRBJ2-2; D is undetermined. Trimming removed 4 bases at V and 3 bases at J, with 12 bases between. This CDR3 contains 15 residues. Germline CDR1 reads MGHRA; CDR2 reads YSYEKL. CDR3 DNA: TGCGCCAGCAGCCCCGTTGCTCTGGACACCGGGGAGCTGTTTTTT. Amino acids: CASSPVALDTGELFF.